This T cell receptor (beta chain) was identified in a study of cytomegalovirus exposure and HLA in healthy donors. Study conclusions and caveats: Upon later analysis, HLA-associated TCR beta chains proved more clonally expanded than other, equally common chains. An assumption of roughly uniform sequencing depth across donors underlay the presence/absence analyses. The classifier, whose performance was assessed in both the original and validation cohorts, reportedly diagnosed cytomegalovirus status with high specificity and sensitivity.

This clone appeared a few times. Its antigen is currently unknown. Primers included in the PCR were 60 Vbeta and 13 Jbeta primers. Repertoires were generated with immunoSEQ multiplex PCR, while TCRdb's copy carries only in-frame clones and drops some. The table has approximately 160,000 clones, 60% to 85% seen once; the top ten hold around 7%. V was pared by 5 bases and J by 6 bases, with 11 bases between. This CDR3 comprises 12 residues. The germline gives CDR1 GTSNPN, CDR2 SVGIG (reference sequence). Nominally healthy donors were sampled, though unrecorded immune exposures were likely. Sample: PBMCs. The origin of this receptor is a woman aged 40-49 years in good health and CMV-seropositive. The chain uses TRBV30 and TRBJ2-1; D possibly corresponds to TRBD2 (6 bases). CDR3 residues: CAWGGNSNEQFF. The CDR3 coding sequence is TGTGCCTGGGGGGGGAACAGCAATGAGCAGTTCTTC.